These 15 T cell receptor beta chains were sequenced from one sample in a study of blood T cells in healthy people across ages. The second PCR ran roughly 6 to 11 cycles with a sample-barcoded 5' primer and J-beta primers. TCRdb re-called the 5' RACE reads with MiXCR, one entry per CDR3 protein. The data hold roughly 1.6 million distinct CDR3 sequences, with 34% observed a single time. Sequenced sample: blood. These receptors originate from a woman aged 30 to 39 in good health.

This clonotype was counted only a few times. CDR3 region: CAIQEDRANEKLFF. The CDR3 DNA reads as TGTGCCATCCAGGAAGACAGGGCTAATGAAAAACTGTTTTTT. The chain employs TRBV2 and TRBJ1-4, with 7 nucleotides matching TRBD1. Germline-derived CDR1 and CDR2 are SNHLY and FYNNEI. This CDR3 has 14 residues. The V and J ends lost 10 bases and 3 bases, in that order; junction bases with no gene match: 8. Complete variable domain (other parts from reference TRBV2 and TRBJ1-4): EPEVTQTPSHQVTQMGQEVILRCVPISNHLYFYWYRQILGQKVEFLVSFYNNEISEKSEIFDDQFSVERPDGSNFTLKIRSTKLEDSAMYFCAIQEDRANEKLFFGSGTQLSVL.

The chain recombines TRBV12-3 or TRBV12-4 with TRBJ2-5; D is perhaps TRBD1 (7 bases). This CDR3 has 14 residues. V was cut by 9 bases and J by 9 bases, with 23 bases left in between. The CDR3 region has the DNA TGTGCCAGTACTCGGACAGGATGGGGGGAGTCCCAGTACTTC. Its translation: CASTRTGWGESQYF.

The chain uses TRBV2 and TRBJ1-1; tentative D call: TRBD1 (6 bases). Germline CDR1 is SNHLY and CDR2 is FYNNEI. The CDR3 consists of 17 residues. The V end was cut by 4 bases, the J end by 5 bases, with 23 bases between. In DNA form, the CDR3 reads TGTGCCAGCAGTGCACGGCCAGGGGCCCAGATTTGTACTGAAGCTTTCTTT. This gives the protein CASSARPGAQICTEAFF.

A few counts support this clonotype. The V call is TRBV7-3, the J call TRBJ2-1; D may be TRBD1 (7 bases). CDR1 is SGHTA, CDR2 FQGTGA, per germline. V was clipped by 5 bases and J by 9 bases, with 14 bases between them. The CDR3 length is 13 residues. The CDR3 protein is CASSPQGGFEQFF. The CDR3, as DNA: TGTGCCAGCAGCCCCCAGGGGGGCTTTGAGCAGTTCTTC.

The gene calls are TRBV27 and TRBJ2-7; D not resolved. This CDR3 spans 13 amino acids. Trimming removed 3 bases from V and 6 bases from J, with 12 bases in between. Germline loops: CDR1 MNHEY, CDR2 SMNVEV (reference sequence). CDR3 sequence reads: CASSLKGFGEQYF. Here the CDR3 DNA reads TGTGCCAGCAGTTTGAAAGGGTTTGGCGAGCAGTACTTC.

This clonotype was seen just once. One junction end does not reproduce the germline sequence, and a read error may be involved. The chain recombines TRBV11-1 with TRBJ2-3; 7 bases are shared with TRBD2. Germline assignment: CDR1 SGHAT and CDR2 FQDESV (reference sequence). CDR3 length: 15 residues. The CDR3 bases are TGTACCAGCAGCCCCCGACGGGACGCGCGGGGGACGCAGTATTTT. Protein product: CTSSPRRDARGTQYF.

This clonotype occurred many times. The chain couples TRBV10-3 to TRBJ2-1, with D unclear. V was cut by 3 bases and J by 4 bases, with 7 bases left in between. Germline CDR1 reads ENHRY; CDR2 reads SYGVKD. This CDR3 is 13 amino acids long. CDR3 protein: CAISESGYNEQFF. The CDR3 DNA reads as TGTGCCATCAGTGAATCGGGTTACAATGAGCAGTTCTTC.

The rearrangement uses TRBV6-2 or TRBV6-3 and TRBJ2-5; TRBD2 is a possible D gene (5 bases). Germline values: CDR1 MNHEY, CDR2 SVGEGT. This CDR3 has 13 amino acids. Trimming shortened V by 4 bases and J by 7 bases, and 13 bases separated the two germline ends. This chain's CDR3 is CASSSSGLRTQYF. In DNA form, the CDR3 reads TGTGCCAGCAGTTCCAGCGGCCTGAGGACCCAGTACTTC.

The V and J genes are TRBV10-3 and TRBJ2-1; TRBD1 or TRBD2 may be the D gene (6 bases each). The J call may be in error: the DNA end matches TRBJ2-7 better. CDR3 length equals 13 residues. Per germline, CDR1 ENHRY and CDR2 SYGVKD. CDR3 coding DNA: TGTGCCCTCGGGGGCGGGGCGACCTACGAGCAGTACTTC. Its translation: CALGGGATYEQYF.

The gene calls are TRBV10-3 and TRBJ2-3; tentative D call: TRBD2 (6 bases). Trimming stripped 3 bases from V and 2 bases from J, with 12 bases between. Germline values: CDR1 ENHRY, CDR2 SYGVKD. The CDR3 extends over 15 amino acids. The CDR3 bases are TGTGCCATCAGTGAATGGGCGGGAAACACAGATACGCAGTATTTT. Its protein is CAISEWAGNTDTQYF.

About this clonotype itself: Its ends do not fully match the called genes, so a read error is possible. The V gene is TRBV29-1, the J gene TRBJ2-3; D might be TRBD1 or TRBD2, each matching 5 bases. CDR3 length equals 15 residues. Germline-derived CDR1 and CDR2 are SQVTM and ANQGSEA. DNA for the CDR3: TGCAGCGTTGAAGATCGGGGCCTAAGCACAGGTACGCAGTATTTT. It specifies CSVEDRGLSTGTQYF.

In its sample, this clonotype was seen a few times. The chain carries TRBV15 and TRBJ2-7, with 12 bases identical to TRBD2. The CDR3 is 15 residues long. Germline V lookup: CDR1 LNHNV, CDR2 YYDKDF (reference sequence). Germline trimming cut 1 base from V and 5 bases from J; bases unmatched to any gene: 3. CDR3 region: CATSRGLAGGDEQYF. DNA for the CDR3: TGTGCCACCAGCAGAGGGCTAGCGGGAGGGGACGAGCAGTACTTC.

The V gene is TRBV4-1, the J gene TRBJ2-1, with TRBD2 matching over 9 bases. Germline lookup yields CDR1 MGHRA and CDR2 YSYEKL. Unmatched junction bases numbered 9, after V lost 0 bases and J lost 9 bases. This CDR3 has 16 residues. CDR3 bases: TGCGCCAGCAGCCAAGATCCCGGGACTAGCTGGAGTGAGCAGTTCTTC. This codes for CASSQDPGTSWSEQFF.

The chain is built from TRBV11-1 and TRBJ2-7, with D maybe TRBD2 (6 bases). Deletions cut 4 bases from V and 0 bases from J, with 16 bases between. The germline V gene has CDR1 SGHAT and CDR2 FQDESV (reference sequence). The CDR3 is made up of 16 amino acids. DNA of the CDR3: TGTGCCAGCAGCTCACACAGCGGGCCCTACTCCTACGAGCAGTACTTC. As protein: CASSSHSGPYSYEQYF.

This clonotype appeared a few times. The chain employs TRBV28 and TRBJ1-2; 7 bases agree with TRBD1. Germline V gene data show CDR1 as MDHEN and CDR2 as SYDVKM. This CDR3 is built from 14 residues. Trimming cost V 5 bases and J 2 bases; bases outside gene matches: 5. CDR3 in amino acids: CASSNRDRNYGYTF. CDR3 coding DNA: TGTGCCAGCAGTAACCGGGACAGAAACTATGGCTACACCTTC.